Below, one T cell receptor (beta chain) is given with its context. The genes and germline here are from mouse. Coverage ceases 1 residue before the CDR3 finishes, and the germline J gene fills in the end. The sample originates from a study of tissue T cells after allogeneic stem cell transplantation. Assay used: immunoSEQ multiplex PCR; TCRdb lists only in-frame clones, some missing. This sample has about 5,700 clones, with over 40% found just once. The time point here: mouse harvest day 14 after allogeneic transplant. Tail vein injection delivered 10^7 T-cell-depleted bone marrow cells and 10^6 splenic CD5+ T cells. The CDR3 is 13 residues long. Germline V gives CDR1 KGHTA, CDR2 FQNQQP.

Sequenced material: gut tissue. This rearrangement joins TRBV23 to TRBJ2-5; the DNA was not used to check the table's D call, TRBD2. This sequence originates from a female BALB/c mouse given C57BL/6 T cells with graft-versus-host disease after an allogeneic hematopoietic cell transplant. CDR3 DNA, as far as it was read: TGCTCCAGCAGTTGGGGTCCTCAAGACACCCAGTAC. Translating gives CSSSWGPQDTQY. The full CDR3 is CSSSWGPQDTQYF.